Sequencing of this TCR beta chain was carried out in a study of cytomegalovirus exposure and HLA in healthy donors. In the study overall: An early release of data contained tens of millions of unique TCRs, which came from HLA-typed donors.

Unrecorded immune exposures were likely, despite nominal health at sampling. Findings and limits, study-wide: It was shown in a later analysis that HLA-associated TCR beta chains were more clonally expanded than other, equally common chains. Later analysis associated a missense DCLRE1C variant with TCR beta V- and J-gene trimming.

PCR was performed using 60 Vbeta and 13 Jbeta primers. Clones were sequenced by immunoSEQ multiplex PCR, and TCRdb holds only the in-frame ones, with some missing. Counted here are tens of thousands of clones, 75% to 90% occurring once; the ten biggest clones make up about an eighth. Of note for this clone: Its antigen is as yet unknown.

This sequence was found in a woman between 40 and 55 years old in good health and CMV-seropositive. What was sequenced was PBMCs.

The CDR3 nucleotides read TGTGCCAGCAGTTTTTGGGGCGTCGGCACTGAAGCTTTCTTT. This encodes CASSFWGVGTEAFF. The rearrangement uses TRBV27 and TRBJ1-1, with D tentatively TRBD1 (5 bases). The CDR3 runs to 14 residues. Trimming stripped 3 bases from V and 4 bases from J, with 12 bases between. CDR1 and CDR2 (germline): MNHEY, SMNVEV (reference sequence).